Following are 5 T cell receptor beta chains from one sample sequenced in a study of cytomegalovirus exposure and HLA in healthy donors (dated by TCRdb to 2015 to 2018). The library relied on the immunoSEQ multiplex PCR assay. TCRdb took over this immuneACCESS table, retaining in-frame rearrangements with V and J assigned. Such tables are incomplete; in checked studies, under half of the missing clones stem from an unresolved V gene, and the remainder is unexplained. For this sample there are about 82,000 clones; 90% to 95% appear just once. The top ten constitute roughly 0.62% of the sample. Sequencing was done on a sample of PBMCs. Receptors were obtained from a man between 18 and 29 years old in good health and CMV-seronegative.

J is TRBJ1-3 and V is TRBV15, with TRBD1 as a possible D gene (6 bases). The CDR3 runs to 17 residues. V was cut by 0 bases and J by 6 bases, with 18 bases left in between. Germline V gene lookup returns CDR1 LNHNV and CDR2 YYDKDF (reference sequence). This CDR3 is CATSRDGIGTRPNTIYF. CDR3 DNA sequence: TGTGCCACCAGCAGAGATGGTATCGGGACAAGGCCAAACACCATATATTTT.

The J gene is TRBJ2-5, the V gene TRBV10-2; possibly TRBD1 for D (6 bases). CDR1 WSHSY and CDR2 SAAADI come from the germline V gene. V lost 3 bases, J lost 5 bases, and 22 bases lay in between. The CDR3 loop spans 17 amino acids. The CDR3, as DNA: TGCGCCAGCAGTGATTCCCGTTGGGCAGGGGCCTCGGAGACCCAGTACTTC. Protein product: CASSDSRWAGASETQYF.

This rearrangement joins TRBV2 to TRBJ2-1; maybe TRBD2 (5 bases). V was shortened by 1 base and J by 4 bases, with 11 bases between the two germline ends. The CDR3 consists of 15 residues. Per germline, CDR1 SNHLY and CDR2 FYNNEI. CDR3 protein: CASSEGGEGYNEQFF. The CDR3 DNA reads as TGTGCCAGCAGTGAAGGGGGTGAGGGTTACAATGAGCAGTTCTTC.

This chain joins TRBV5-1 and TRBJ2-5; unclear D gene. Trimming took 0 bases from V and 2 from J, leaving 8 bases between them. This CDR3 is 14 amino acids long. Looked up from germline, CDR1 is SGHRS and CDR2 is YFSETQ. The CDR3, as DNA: TGCGCCAGCAGCTTGGTTGGTCAGCAAGAGACCCAGTACTTC. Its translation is CASSLVGQQETQYF.

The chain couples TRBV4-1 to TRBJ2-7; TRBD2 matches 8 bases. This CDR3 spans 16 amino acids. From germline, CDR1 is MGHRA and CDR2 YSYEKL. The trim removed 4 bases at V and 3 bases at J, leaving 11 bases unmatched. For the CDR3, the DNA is TGCGCCAGCAGCCCCGAAGGGGCGGGGGGACTCTACGAGCAGTACTTC. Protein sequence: CASSPEGAGGLYEQYF.